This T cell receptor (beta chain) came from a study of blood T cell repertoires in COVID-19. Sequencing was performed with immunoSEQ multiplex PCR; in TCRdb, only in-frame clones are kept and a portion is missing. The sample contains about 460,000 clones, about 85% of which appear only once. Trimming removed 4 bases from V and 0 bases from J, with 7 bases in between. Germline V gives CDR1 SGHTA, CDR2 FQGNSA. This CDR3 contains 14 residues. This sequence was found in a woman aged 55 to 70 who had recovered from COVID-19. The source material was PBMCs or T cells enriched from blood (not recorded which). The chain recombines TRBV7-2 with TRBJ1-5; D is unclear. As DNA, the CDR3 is TGTGCCAGCAGCTCCTATTATAGCAATCAGCCCCAGCATTTT. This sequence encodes CASSSYYSNQPQHF. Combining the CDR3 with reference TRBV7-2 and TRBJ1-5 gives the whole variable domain GAGVSQSPSNKVTEKGKDVELRCDPISGHTALYWYRQSLGQGLEFLIYFQGNSAPDKSGLPSDRFSAERTGGSVSTLTIQRTQQEDSAVYLCASSSYYSNQPQHFGDGTRLSIL.